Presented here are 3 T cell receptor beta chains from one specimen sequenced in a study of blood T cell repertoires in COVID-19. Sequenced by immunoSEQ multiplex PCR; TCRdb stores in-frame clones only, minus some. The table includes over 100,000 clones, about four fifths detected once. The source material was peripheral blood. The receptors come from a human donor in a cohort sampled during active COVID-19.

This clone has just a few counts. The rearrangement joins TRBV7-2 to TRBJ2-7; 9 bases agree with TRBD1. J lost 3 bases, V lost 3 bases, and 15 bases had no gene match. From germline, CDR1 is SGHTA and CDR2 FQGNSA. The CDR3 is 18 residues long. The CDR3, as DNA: TGTGCCAGCAGCTTCCCGGGACAGGGATCTCGAGCCTACTACGAGCAGTACTTC. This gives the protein CASSFPGQGSRAYYEQYF.

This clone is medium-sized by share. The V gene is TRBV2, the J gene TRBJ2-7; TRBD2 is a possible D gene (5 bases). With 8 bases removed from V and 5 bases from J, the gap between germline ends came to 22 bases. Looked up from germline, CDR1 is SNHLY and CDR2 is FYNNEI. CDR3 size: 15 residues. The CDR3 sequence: CASGRLLGNRDEQYF. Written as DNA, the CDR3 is TGTGCCAGCGGAAGACTGCTCGGGAATCGCGACGAGCAGTACTTC.

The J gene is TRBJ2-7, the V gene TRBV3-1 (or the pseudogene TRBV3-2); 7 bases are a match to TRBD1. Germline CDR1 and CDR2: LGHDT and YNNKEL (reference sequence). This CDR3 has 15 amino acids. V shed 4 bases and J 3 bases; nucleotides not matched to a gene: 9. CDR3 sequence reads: CASSRDRVGGYEQYF. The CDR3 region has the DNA TGTGCCAGCAGCCGAGACAGGGTAGGTGGCTACGAGCAGTACTTC.